This TCR beta chain came from a study of blood T cell repertoires in COVID-19. Study summary: Samples taken during acute and convalescent COVID-19 were collected in the United States, Italy and Spain. PBMCs, B-cell-depleted T cells, or T cells provided the cDNA or gDNA that made up the material.

The CDR3 consists of 14 residues. Trimming shortened V by 2 bases and J by 2 bases, and 8 bases separated the two germline ends. The V gene's germline CDR1 is PRHDT and CDR2 FYEKMQ (reference sequence). Source study methods: Nucleated cell number was recorded as an estimate derived from reference gene primer amplification. Here immunoSEQ multiplex PCR was the method, and the copy in TCRdb shows in-frame clones only, minus some. From that table come the V and J calls and clone size; the DNA was used to work out D and trimming. The repertoire holds roughly 100,000 clones, 89% seen once, with approximately 3.5% in the top ten.

The TCR originated in a woman aged 60-70 years with acute or convalescent COVID-19. Input material: peripheral blood. J is TRBJ2-3 and V is TRBV13; maybe TRBD2 (5 bases). CDR3 DNA sequence: TGTGCCAGCAGCTTATACGGGAACACAGATACGCAGTATTTT. Its translation is CASSLYGNTDTQYF.